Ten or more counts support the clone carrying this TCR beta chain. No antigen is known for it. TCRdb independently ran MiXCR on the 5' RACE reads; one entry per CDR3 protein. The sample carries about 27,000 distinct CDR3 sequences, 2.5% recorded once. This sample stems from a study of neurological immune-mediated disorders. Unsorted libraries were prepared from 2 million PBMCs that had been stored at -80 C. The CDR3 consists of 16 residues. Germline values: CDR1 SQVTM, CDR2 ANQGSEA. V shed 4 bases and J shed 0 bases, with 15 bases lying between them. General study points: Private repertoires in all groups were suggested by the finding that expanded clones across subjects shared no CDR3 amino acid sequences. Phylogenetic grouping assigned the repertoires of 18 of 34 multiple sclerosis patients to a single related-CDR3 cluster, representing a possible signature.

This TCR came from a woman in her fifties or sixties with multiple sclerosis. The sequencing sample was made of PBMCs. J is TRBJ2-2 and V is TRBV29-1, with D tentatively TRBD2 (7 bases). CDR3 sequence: CSVASGGSSNTGELFF. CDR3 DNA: TGCAGCGTTGCCTCGGGGGGCAGTTCGAACACCGGGGAGCTGTTTTTT.